These 10 T cell receptor beta chains were sequenced from one sample in a study of CD8+ T cells in alopecia areata. RNA extraction and reverse transcription yielded cDNA as sequencing template. Sequencing used immunoSEQ multiplex PCR; TCRdb keeps in-frame clones, though not all of them. The sample lists approximately 100,000 clones; 85% to 90% were seen once. Treatment in this sample: oral pan-JAK inhibitor, 5-10 mg twice daily. This specimen was CD8+ T cells sorted from blood, taken around week 31, from a patient treated with tofacitinib. All receptors come from a human donor with alopecia areata.

The chain employs TRBV7-2 and TRBJ1-4, with D possibly TRBD1 on 6 matching bases. The CDR3 runs to 15 residues. Germline V gives CDR1 SGHTA, CDR2 FQGNSA. Trimming left V 0 bases short and J 7 bases short, with 12 bases between. Written as DNA, the CDR3 is TGTGCCAGCAGCTTAGCGACAGGCGTTGGTGAAAAACTGTTTTTT. Protein product: CASSLATGVGEKLFF.

This chain connects TRBV9 to TRBJ2-1, with D hard to call. The CDR3 contains 11 residues. V lost 3 bases, J lost 11 bases, and 9 bases lay in between. Per the germline V gene, CDR1 is SGDLS and CDR2 is YYNGEE. The CDR3 is CASSALGKQFF. CDR3 coding DNA: TGTGCCAGCAGCGCGCTGGGTAAGCAGTTCTTC.

The chain has TRBV25-1 and TRBJ1-4; the D gene is possibly TRBD1 (6 bases). V gave up 3 bases and J gave up 6 bases, with 11 bases separating them. Germline assignment: CDR1 MGHDK and CDR2 SYGVNS. There are 14 residues in the CDR3. In nucleotides, the CDR3 is TGTGCCAGCAGTGATCCGGGACATGATGAAAAACTGTTTTTT. Translation: CASSDPGHDEKLFF.

The chain has TRBV11-2 and TRBJ2-1, with D perhaps TRBD1 (5 bases). Trimming left V 5 bases short and J 0 bases short, with 14 bases between. Germline assignment: CDR1 SGHAT and CDR2 FQNNGV. The CDR3 extends over 16 amino acids. The CDR3 region is CASSPTEQDSYNEQFF. CDR3 bases: TGTGCCAGCAGCCCGACAGAACAGGACTCCTACAATGAGCAGTTCTTC.

The chain carries TRBV10-3 and TRBJ2-5; either TRBD1 or TRBD2 may supply D (5 bases each). Per germline, CDR1 ENHRY and CDR2 SYGVKD. Trimming removed 4 bases from V and 5 bases from J, with 17 bases in between. This CDR3 has 15 residues. In nucleotides, the CDR3 is TGTGCCATCAGTGCAACCGGGACCACTGGGGAGACCCAGTACTTC. As protein: CAISATGTTGETQYF.

This CDR3 is CAVTGSTDTQYF. CDR3 sequence (DNA): TGTGCCGTCACAGGGAGCACAGATACGCAGTATTTT. The V gene is TRBV6-5, the J gene TRBJ2-3, with TRBD1 as a possible D gene (6 bases). Germline assignment: CDR1 MNHEY and CDR2 SVGAGI. Trimming pared 11 bases from V and 0 bases from J, leaving 9 bases between. CDR3 length equals 12 residues.

CDR3 sequence: CASRTSGSQETQYF. The CDR3 coding sequence is TGTGCCAGCAGGACTAGCGGTAGTCAAGAGACCCAGTACTTC. The genes are TRBV27 and TRBJ2-5; 9 bases are shared with TRBD2. From germline, CDR1 is MNHEY and CDR2 SMNVEV (reference sequence). CDR3 length equals 14 residues. V lost 6 bases and J lost 2; bases outside the gene matches: 4.

V and J are TRBV29-1 and TRBJ1-1; no definite D call. CDR1 and CDR2 (germline): SQVTM, ANQGSEA. The CDR3 covers 13 residues. V gave up 7 bases and J gave up 5 bases, with 17 bases separating them. The CDR3 bases are TGCAGCGCCCCTGGGTCCAGCATGACTGAAGCTTTCTTT. Protein: CSAPGSSMTEAFF.

This chain connects TRBV15 to TRBJ1-1; D ambiguous. Per germline, CDR1 LNHNV and CDR2 YYDKDF (reference sequence). Trimming pared 3 bases from V and 11 bases from J, leaving 13 bases between. This CDR3 spans 12 amino acids. The CDR3 protein is CATSSVSRRAFF. The CDR3 DNA follows: TGTGCCACCAGCAGTGTTTCCCGGAGGGCTTTCTTT.

The chain carries TRBV4-1 and TRBJ1-2; 7 bases match TRBD1. CDR1 is MGHRA and CDR2 is YSYEKL in the germline V gene. J gave up 3 bases and V 3 bases, and 4 bases lay outside the gene matches. The CDR3 contains 14 residues. The CDR3 is CASSHITGDYGYTF. In DNA, the CDR3 is TGCGCCAGCAGCCATATTACAGGGGACTATGGCTACACCTTC.